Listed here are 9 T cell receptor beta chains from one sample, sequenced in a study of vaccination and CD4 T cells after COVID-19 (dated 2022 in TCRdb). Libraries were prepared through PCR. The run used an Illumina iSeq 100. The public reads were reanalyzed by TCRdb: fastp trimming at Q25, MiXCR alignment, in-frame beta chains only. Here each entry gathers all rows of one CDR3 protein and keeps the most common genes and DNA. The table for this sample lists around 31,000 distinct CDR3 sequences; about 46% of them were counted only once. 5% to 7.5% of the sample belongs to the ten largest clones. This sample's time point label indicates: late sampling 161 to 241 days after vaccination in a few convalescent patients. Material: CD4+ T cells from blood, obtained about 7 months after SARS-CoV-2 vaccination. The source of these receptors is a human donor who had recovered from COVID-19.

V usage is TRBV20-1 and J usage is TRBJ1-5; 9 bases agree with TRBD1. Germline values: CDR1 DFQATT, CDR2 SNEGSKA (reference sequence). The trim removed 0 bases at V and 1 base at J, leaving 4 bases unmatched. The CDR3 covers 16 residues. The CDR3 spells CSARDQDRGSNQPQHF. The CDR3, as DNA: TGCAGTGCTAGAGACCAGGACAGGGGAAGCAATCAGCCCCAGCATTTT.

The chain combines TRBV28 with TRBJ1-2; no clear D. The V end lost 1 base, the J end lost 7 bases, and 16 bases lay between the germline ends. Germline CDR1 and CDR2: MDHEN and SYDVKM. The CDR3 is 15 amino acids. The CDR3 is CASSLLWREGSGYTF. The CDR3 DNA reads TGTGCCAGCAGTTTATTATGGAGGGAAGGTAGTGGCTACACCTTC.

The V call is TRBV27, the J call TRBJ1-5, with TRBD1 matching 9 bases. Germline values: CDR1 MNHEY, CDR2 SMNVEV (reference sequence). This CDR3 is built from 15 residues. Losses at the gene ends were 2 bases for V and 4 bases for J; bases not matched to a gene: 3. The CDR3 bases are TGTGCCAGCAGTTTAACCGGGACAGGGAATCAGCCCCAGCATTTT. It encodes CASSLTGTGNQPQHF.

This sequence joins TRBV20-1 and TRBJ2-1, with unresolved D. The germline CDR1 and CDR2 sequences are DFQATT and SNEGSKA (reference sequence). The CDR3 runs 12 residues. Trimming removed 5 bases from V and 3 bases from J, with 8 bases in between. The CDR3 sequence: CSAPASYNEQFF. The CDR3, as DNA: TGCAGTGCTCCTGCTAGCTACAATGAGCAGTTCTTC.

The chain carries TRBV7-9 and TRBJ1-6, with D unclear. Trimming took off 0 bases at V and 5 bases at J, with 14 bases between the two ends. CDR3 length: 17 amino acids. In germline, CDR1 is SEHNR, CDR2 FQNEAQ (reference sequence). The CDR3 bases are TGTGCCAGCAGCTTAGCAGGGCAGGCAGTGGATAATTCACCCCTCCACTTT. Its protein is CASSLAGQAVDNSPLHF.

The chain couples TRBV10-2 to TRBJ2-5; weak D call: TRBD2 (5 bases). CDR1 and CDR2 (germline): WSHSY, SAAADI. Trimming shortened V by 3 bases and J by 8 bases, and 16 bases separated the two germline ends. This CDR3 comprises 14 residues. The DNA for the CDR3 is TGCGCCAGCAGTGACGGGAACGCCGGTACAACCCAGTACTTC. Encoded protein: CASSDGNAGTTQYF.

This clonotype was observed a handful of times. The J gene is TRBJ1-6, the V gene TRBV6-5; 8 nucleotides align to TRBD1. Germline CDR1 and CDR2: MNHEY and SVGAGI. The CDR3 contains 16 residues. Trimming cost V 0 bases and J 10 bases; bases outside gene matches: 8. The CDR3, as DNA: TGTGCCAGCAGTTACTCGAAAGGACAGGGAGGATCACCCCTCCACTTT. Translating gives CASSYSKGQGGSPLHF.

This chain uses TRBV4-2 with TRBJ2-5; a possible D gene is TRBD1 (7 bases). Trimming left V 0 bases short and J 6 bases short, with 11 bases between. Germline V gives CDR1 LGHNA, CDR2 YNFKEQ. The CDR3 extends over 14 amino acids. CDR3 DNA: TGTGCCAGCAGCCAAGAGGCAGGGGGGCAGACCCAGTACTTC. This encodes CASSQEAGGQTQYF.

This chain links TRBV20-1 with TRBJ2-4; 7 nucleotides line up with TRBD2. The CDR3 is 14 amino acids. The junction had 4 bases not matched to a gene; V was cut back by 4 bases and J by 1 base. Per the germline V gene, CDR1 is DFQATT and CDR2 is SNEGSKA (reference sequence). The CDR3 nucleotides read TGCAGTGCTAAGGAGGGAGGGGCCAAAAACATTCAGTACTTC. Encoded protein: CSAKEGGAKNIQYF.